These 4 T cell receptor beta chains were sequenced from one sample in a study of radiotherapy plus CTLA-4 blockade in lung cancer. TCRdb's copy holds only in-frame clones and misses some; the assay was immunoSEQ multiplex PCR. The table lists about 110,000 clones, 70% to 85% of them singletons. Sample: peripheral blood, taken from a patient treated with radiotherapy plus ipilimumab. These receptors were taken from a human donor with non-small cell lung cancer that progressed on radiotherapy plus ipilimumab. Some clones in this sample may be carry-over from other donors' samples.

This clone has just one count. The J gene is TRBJ1-2, the V gene TRBV5-1; 11 bases line up with TRBD1. The CDR3 runs 16 residues. V was pared by 0 bases and J by 9 bases, with 10 bases of the junction left unmatched. CDR1 and CDR2 from the germline V gene are SGHRS and YFSETQ. The CDR3 loop is CASSLGTGTGGYSYTF. As DNA, the CDR3 is TGCGCCAGCAGCTTGGGAACCGGGACAGGGGGTTATAGCTACACCTTC.

The chain uses TRBV5-1 and TRBJ2-2; tentatively, D is TRBD2 (6 bases). The CDR3 has 22 residues. Germline V gene data show CDR1 as SGHRS and CDR2 as YFSETQ. V was cut by 1 base and J by 0 bases, with 28 bases left in between. The CDR3 DNA reads TGCGCCAGCAGCTTGAATCCCCTACGGGGGAGCACTTTAACTGCGAACACCGGGGAGCTGTTTTTT. As protein: CASSLNPLRGSTLTANTGELFF.

The gene calls are TRBV11-2 and TRBJ2-7; 7 positions agree with TRBD1. V dropped 0 bases and J dropped 3; count of bases not matched to a gene: 5. The CDR3 is 15 amino acids. Germline loops: CDR1 SGHAT, CDR2 FQNNGV. The CDR3 sequence: CASSLDPTGYYEQYF. CDR3 nucleotide sequence: TGTGCCAGCAGCTTAGATCCGACAGGGTACTACGAGCAGTACTTC.

The CDR3 reads CASSQGPAVNYGYTF. The DNA of the CDR3 is TGTGCCAGCAGCCAAGGGCCCGCAGTTAACTATGGCTACACCTTC. The genes are TRBV4-2 and TRBJ1-2; D remains unclear. V was clipped by 1 base and J by 1 base, with 10 bases between them. Germline CDR1 is LGHNA and CDR2 is YNFKEQ. The CDR3 sequence is 15 residues long.